These 28 T cell receptor beta chains share one sample of origin, sequenced in a study of regulatory T cells in long-lasting Graves disease. Noted time point: newly diagnosed GD, antithyroid drugs for less than 3 months. From RNA extracted from PBMCs, the TCR library was made. Investigators prepared the TCR beta libraries by applying iRepertoire HTBI primers and Arm-PCR of CDR3 regions. TCRdb reprocessed the multiplex PCR reads via MiXCR and lists one record per CDR3 protein. The sample holds about 540,000 distinct CDR3 sequences, 13% seen once. This same sample was also taken into another study, of T cells in Graves' hyperthyroidism and ophthalmopathy.

The sample consisted of peripheral blood mononuclear cells (PBMCs), taken at new diagnosis, from a patient treated with antithyroid drugs. These receptors were taken from a man in his thirties or forties with Graves disease.

This clonotype came up many times. In DNA form, the CDR3 reads TGTGCCAGCAGTAGCCCCTCGGACGGCTCTAGCTCCTACAATGAGCAGTTCTTC. As protein: CASSSPSDGSSSYNEQFF. The chain is built from TRBV6-1 and TRBJ2-1; D is ambiguous. CDR3 length equals 18 residues. V was shortened by 5 bases and J by 0 bases, with 20 bases between the two germline ends. Germline V CDR1 and CDR2: MNHNS, SASEGT.

The chain has TRBV5-1 and TRBJ2-2; a weak D match, TRBD1 (6 bases). CDR1 and CDR2 from the germline V gene are SGHRS and YFSETQ. The CDR3 sequence is 16 residues long. Trimming took 3 bases from V and 3 from J, leaving 15 bases between them. The CDR3 nucleotides read TGCGCCAGCAGCTCTGAGGGGTGGGGGCACACCGGGGAGCTGTTTTTT. Its translation is CASSSEGWGHTGELFF.

This clonotype was seen many times. This chain joins TRBV7-9 and TRBJ2-2; weak D call: TRBD2 (6 bases). CDR1 and CDR2 from the germline V gene are SEHNR and FQNEAQ (reference sequence). This CDR3 is 14 amino acids long. V gave up 0 bases and J gave up 7 bases, with 9 bases separating them. CDR3 residues: CASSLARRGGELFF. CDR3 in DNA: TGTGCCAGCAGCTTAGCCCGGAGGGGCGGGGAGCTGTTTTTT. The full variable domain, with the rest looked up from reference TRBV7-9 and TRBJ2-2, is DTGVSQNPRHKITKRGQNVTFRCDPISEHNRLYWYRQTLGQGPEFLTYFQNEAQLEKSRLLSDRFSAERPKGSFSTLEIQRTEQGDSAMYLCASSLARRGGELFFGEGSRLTVL.

The table lists this clonotype with many counts. The chain has TRBV29-1 and TRBJ2-7; 9 bases align to TRBD2. The CDR3 loop spans 13 amino acids. The germline CDR1 and CDR2 sequences are SQVTM and ANQGSEA. V shed 7 bases, J shed 3 bases, and the junction held 7 bases outside the gene matches. The CDR3 reads CSAGGSGGYEQYF. CDR3 bases: TGCAGCGCCGGGGGTAGCGGGGGCTACGAGCAGTACTTC.

Ten or more counts support this clonotype. The chain recombines TRBV12-3 or TRBV12-4 with TRBJ1-1; 7 bases match TRBD1. V lost 8 bases to trimming and J lost 2 bases; unmatched junction nucleotides: 11. This CDR3 spans 15 amino acids. CDR3 protein: CASGEGALINTEAFF. The CDR3 nucleotides are TGTGCCAGCGGCGAGGGGGCCCTTATCAACACTGAAGCTTTCTTT.

This clonotype has ten or more counts. The chain links TRBV7-6 to TRBJ2-5; TRBD1 matches 8 bases. CDR3 length: 16 amino acids. J gave up 1 base and V 6 bases, and 10 bases lay outside the gene matches. Germline assignment: CDR1 SGHVS and CDR2 FNYEAQ. CDR3 nucleotide sequence: TGTGCCAGCAGGACGCCGTGGACAGGGACCCAAGAGACCCAGTACTTC. Translated: CASRTPWTGTQETQYF. Using reference TRBV7-6 and TRBJ2-5 for the parts outside the CDR3, the full variable domain is GAGVSQSPRYKVTKRGQDVALRCDPISGHVSLYWYRQALGQGPEFLTYFNYEAQQDKSGLPNDRFSAERPEGSISTLTIQRTEQRDSAMYRCASRTPWTGTQETQYFGPGTRLLVL.

This clonotype was observed a handful of times. V usage is TRBV7-6 and J usage is TRBJ1-4, with 7 bases that match TRBD1. The trim removed 4 bases at V and 2 bases at J, leaving 7 bases unmatched. This CDR3 spans 16 amino acids. The germline V gene encodes CDR1 SGHVS and CDR2 FNYEAQ. This CDR3 reads CASSSLTGSTNEKLFF. The CDR3 DNA follows: TGTGCCAGCAGCTCCCTGACAGGGTCGACTAATGAAAAACTGTTTTTT.

This clonotype was counted only a few times. V usage is TRBV7-8 and J usage is TRBJ2-1; D gene uncertain. The CDR3 length is 12 residues. Trimming removed 0 bases from V and 10 bases from J, with 7 bases in between. Germline CDR1 reads SGHVS; CDR2 reads FQNEAQ. CDR3 nucleotides: TGTGCCAGCAGCTTAGCGCAAACCGAGCAGTTCTTC. This gives the protein CASSLAQTEQFF.

V is TRBV30 and J is TRBJ2-7; D gene unclear. The germline V gene encodes CDR1 GTSNPN and CDR2 SVGIG (reference sequence). Between the trimmed V and J ends, which lost 3 bases and 11 bases, there was a span of 14 bases. CDR3 size: 11 residues. CDR3 in amino acids: CAWSSIGVEYF. CDR3 bases: TGTGCCTGGAGCTCCATCGGAGTGGAGTACTTC.

This clonotype showed up just a few times. The chain combines TRBV7-9 with TRBJ2-1, with D perhaps given as TRBD1 or TRBD2 (5 bases each). CDR3 length equals 15 residues. Trimming removed 3 bases from V and 5 bases from J, with 14 bases in between. From germline, CDR1 is SEHNR and CDR2 FQNEAQ (reference sequence). CDR3 sequence (DNA): TGTGCCAGCAGCTTTCCCGGGACGGACAACAATGAGCAGTTCTTC. Protein product: CASSFPGTDNNEQFF.

The chain employs TRBV7-2 and TRBJ2-7, with no clear D. V was shortened by 2 bases and J by 3 bases, with 14 bases between the two germline ends. CDR1 is SGHTA, CDR2 FQGNSA, per germline. The CDR3 has 15 amino acids. The CDR3 DNA reads TGTGCCAGCAGCTTAACTGACTCATGGATCTACGAGCAGTACTTC. Translated: CASSLTDSWIYEQYF.

This clonotype has a count of ten or more. V usage is TRBV12-3 or TRBV12-4 and J usage is TRBJ2-7; 10 bases match TRBD1. The CDR3 has 17 amino acids. Unmatched junction bases numbered 10, after V lost 2 bases and J lost 3 bases. CDR3: CASSLRSDRGRVYEQYF. For the CDR3, the DNA is TGTGCCAGCAGTTTACGATCCGACAGGGGGCGGGTCTACGAGCAGTACTTC.

This clonotype has at least ten counts. The DNA for the CDR3 is TGTGCCAGCAGCTTAGAGGCACTAGCGGGAGTCGAGCAGTACTTC. It translates to CASSLEALAGVEQYF. V gene TRBV7-2 combines with J gene TRBJ2-7; 11 bases are shared with TRBD2. The V gene end was trimmed by 1 base and the J gene end by 6 bases; junction bases not matched to a gene: 5. The CDR3 totals 15 residues. Per the germline V gene, CDR1 is SGHTA and CDR2 is FQGNSA. The complete variable domain, with remaining parts taken from reference TRBV7-2 and TRBJ2-7, reads GAGVSQSPSNKVTEKGKDVELRCDPISGHTALYWYRQSLGQGLEFLIYFQGNSAPDKSGLPSDRFSAERTGGSVSTLTIQRTQQEDSAVYLCASSLEALAGVEQYFGPGTRLTVT.

In the case of this clonotype: One end of the junction does not line up with germline, which may come from a read error. CDR3 DNA sequence: TGTGCCGGCTCCCTTGTGTCCTACAATGAGCAGTTCTTC. Its protein is CAGSLVSYNEQFF. V usage is TRBV18 and J usage is TRBJ2-1, with D unclear. The length of the CDR3 is 13 residues. CDR1 and CDR2 from the germline V gene are KGHSH and LQKENI.

The J gene is TRBJ2-1, the V gene TRBV19; 8 bases fit TRBD2. This CDR3 region has 16 residues. V lost 6 bases, J lost 10 bases, and 17 bases stayed unmatched. Per germline, CDR1 LNHDA and CDR2 SQIVND (reference sequence). In DNA form, the CDR3 reads TGTGCCAGTAGGGATGCGGCGGGAGGCCTGAGAGGAGAGCAGTTCTTC. Protein sequence: CASRDAAGGLRGEQFF.

In the case of this clonotype: A far larger clone is just one base off, so this is likely a read error. V and J are TRBV18 and TRBJ2-4, with no clear D. The CDR3 has 14 residues. Germline V gene sequence: CDR1 KGHSH, CDR2 LQKENI. Trimming cost V 0 bases and J 13 bases, with 16 bases left between them. CDR3 sequence: CASSPPTRWNGQYF. For the CDR3, the DNA is TGTGCCAGCTCACCACCAACCCGATGGAACGGGCAGTACTTC.

This clonotype was seen a handful of times. J is TRBJ2-1 and V is TRBV24-1; maybe TRBD2 (5 bases). The germline V and J ends were trimmed by 5 bases and 3 bases, with 7 bases remaining between them. Germline CDR1 is KGHDR and CDR2 is SFDVKD. The CDR3 runs to 13 residues. CDR3 loop: CATSGSGYNEQFF. CDR3 DNA: TGTGCCACCAGTGGGAGCGGCTACAATGAGCAGTTCTTC.

The J gene is TRBJ1-5, the V gene TRBV18, with D unclear. V dropped 4 bases and J dropped 3 bases, with 16 bases sitting between them. Germline V gives CDR1 KGHSH, CDR2 LQKENI. The CDR3 sequence is 16 residues long. The CDR3 bases are TGTGCCAGCTCACTCCAAGGCGTCGGTAACAATCAGCCCCAGCATTTT. It translates to CASSLQGVGNNQPQHF.

At least ten counts were recorded for this clonotype. V gene TRBV7-9 combines with J gene TRBJ1-1; 7 nucleotides align to TRBD1. CDR1 and CDR2 from the germline V gene are SEHNR and FQNEAQ (reference sequence). With V trimmed by 5 bases and J by 2 bases, 8 bases remained unmatched. The CDR3 spans 15 residues. CDR3 protein: CASSRGTEINTEAFF. CDR3 DNA: TGTGCCAGCAGCCGCGGGACAGAAATTAACACTGAAGCTTTCTTT.

This clonotype was seen repeatedly, ten times or more. V gene TRBV6-5 combines with J gene TRBJ1-1; no clear D gene. This CDR3 region has 16 residues. From germline, CDR1 is MNHEY and CDR2 SVGAGI. V was clipped by 0 bases and J by 3 bases, with 14 bases between them. The chain's CDR3 is CASSYSKQDAYTEAFF. In DNA, the CDR3 is TGTGCCAGCAGTTACTCGAAGCAGGATGCCTACACTGAAGCTTTCTTT.

This chain uses TRBV11-2 with TRBJ1-1; weak D call: TRBD1 (5 bases). The CDR3 length is 10 residues. CDR1 and CDR2 (germline): SGHAT, FQNNGV. Trimming stripped 8 bases from V and 11 bases from J, with 12 bases between. This CDR3 is CASGGGSAFF. CDR3 nucleotides: TGTGCCAGCGGTGGGGGATCGGCTTTCTTT. The variable domain in full, with the rest retrieved from reference TRBV11-2 and TRBJ1-1, is EAGVAQSPRYKIIEKRQSVAFWCNPISGHATLYWYQQILGQGPKLLIQFQNNGVVDDSQLPKDRFSAERLKGVDSTLKIQPAKLEDSAVYLCASGGGSAFFGQGTRLTVV.

This clonotype was seen only a few times. J is TRBJ2-1 and V is TRBV15; 12 bases match TRBD2. Trimming at V came to 0 bases and at J to 9 bases, leaving 6 bases not matched to a gene. Germline CDR1 is LNHNV and CDR2 is YYDKDF (reference sequence). The CDR3 is 16 residues long. The CDR3, as DNA: TGTGCCACCAGCAGAGAATCTAGCGGGAGGGAGGGTGAGCAGTTCTTC. This translates into CATSRESSGREGEQFF.

In this sample, this clonotype turned up a few times. CDR3 residues: CASSQADRGRQPQHF. In DNA form, the CDR3 reads TGCGCCAGCAGCCAAGCAGACAGGGGGCGGCAGCCCCAGCATTTT. The rearrangement joins TRBV4-1 to TRBJ1-5, with 10 bases identical to TRBD1. Trimming at V came to 1 base and at J to 7 bases, leaving 4 bases not matched to a gene. The CDR3 consists of 15 residues. CDR1 MGHRA and CDR2 YSYEKL come from the germline V gene.

This clonotype was counted only a few times. V and J are TRBV12-5 and TRBJ1-2; D might be TRBD1 (5 bases). V gave up 2 bases and J gave up 0 bases, with 13 bases separating them. Germline V gene data show CDR1 as LGHNT and CDR2 as FRNRAP. This CDR3 is built from 16 residues. This CDR3 is CASGLIQGLANYGYTF. The CDR3 coding sequence is TGTGCTAGTGGTTTGATTCAGGGCCTAGCTAACTATGGCTACACCTTC.

Concerning this clonotype itself: This may stem from a read error, because a much larger clone lies one nucleotide away. The J gene is TRBJ1-5, the V gene TRBV12-3 or TRBV12-4; no reliable D call. With 7 bases removed from V and 6 bases from J, the gap between germline ends came to 13 bases. This CDR3 contains 13 residues. The CDR3 DNA follows: TGTGCCAGCAACTCCGTCCCCAGTCAGCCCCAGCATTTT. Translating gives CASNSVPSQPQHF.

There are many counts of this clonotype. The V gene is TRBV28, the J gene TRBJ1-2; 9 nucleotides line up with TRBD1. Trimming cost V 5 bases and J 4 bases; bases outside gene matches: 8. The CDR3 covers 15 residues. From germline, CDR1 is MDHEN and CDR2 SYDVKM. In DNA form, the CDR3 reads TGTGCCAGCAGTGGACCGGGACAGGGAATCTATGGCTACACCTTC. Translating gives CASSGPGQGIYGYTF.

This clonotype was found a few times. V gene TRBV3-1 combines with J gene TRBJ1-3; D gene ambiguous. The ends were cut back, 1 base at V and 0 bases at J, with 7 bases in the middle. This CDR3 spans 15 amino acids. The V gene's germline CDR1 is LGHDT and CDR2 YNNKEL (reference sequence). CDR3 amino acids: CASSQGSASGNTIYF. CDR3 in DNA: TGTGCCAGCAGCCAAGGCTCCGCCTCTGGAAACACCATATATTTT.

The gene calls are TRBV19 and TRBJ1-2; D gene unclear. The CDR3 is made up of 14 amino acids. Germline-derived CDR1 and CDR2 are LNHDA and SQIVND (reference sequence). The V and J ends lost 0 bases and 2 bases respectively, with 7 bases between them. The CDR3 DNA follows: TGTGCCAGTAGTATAGAGCGACGGAACTATGGCTACACCTTC. This translates into CASSIERRNYGYTF.